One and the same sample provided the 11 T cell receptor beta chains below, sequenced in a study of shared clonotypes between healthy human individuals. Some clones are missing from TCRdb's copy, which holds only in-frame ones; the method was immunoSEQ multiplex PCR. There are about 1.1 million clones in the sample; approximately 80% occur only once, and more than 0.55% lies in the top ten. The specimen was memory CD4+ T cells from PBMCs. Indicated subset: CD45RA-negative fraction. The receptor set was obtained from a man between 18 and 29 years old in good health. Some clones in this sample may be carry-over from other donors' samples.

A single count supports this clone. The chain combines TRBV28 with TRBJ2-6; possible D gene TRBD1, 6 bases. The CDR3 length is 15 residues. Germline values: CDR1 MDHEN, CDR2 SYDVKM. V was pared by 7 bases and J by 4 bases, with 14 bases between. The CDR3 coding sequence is TGTGCCAGCACCATACAGGGTTCCGGGGCCAACGTCCTGACTTTC. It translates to CASTIQGSGANVLTF.

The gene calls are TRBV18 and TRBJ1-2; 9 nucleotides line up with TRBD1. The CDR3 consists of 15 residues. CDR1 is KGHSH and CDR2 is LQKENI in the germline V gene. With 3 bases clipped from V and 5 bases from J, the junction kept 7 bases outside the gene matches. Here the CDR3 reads CASSPTGGLGYGYTF. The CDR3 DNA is TGTGCCAGCTCACCCACAGGGGGCTTAGGATATGGCTACACCTTC.

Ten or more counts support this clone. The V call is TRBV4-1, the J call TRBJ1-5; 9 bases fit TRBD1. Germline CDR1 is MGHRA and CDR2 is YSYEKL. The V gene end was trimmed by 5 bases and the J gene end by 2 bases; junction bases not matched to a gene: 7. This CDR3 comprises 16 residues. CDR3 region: CASSAQGAGGNQPQHF. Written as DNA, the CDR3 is TGCGCCAGCAGCGCACAGGGGGCGGGAGGCAATCAGCCCCAGCATTTT.

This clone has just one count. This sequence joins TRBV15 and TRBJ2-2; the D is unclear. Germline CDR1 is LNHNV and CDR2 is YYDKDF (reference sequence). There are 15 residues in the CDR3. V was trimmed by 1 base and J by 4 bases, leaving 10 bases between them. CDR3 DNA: TGTGCCACCAGCAGAGGGGGTATGGCCACCGGGGAGCTGTTTTTT. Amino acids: CATSRGGMATGELFF.

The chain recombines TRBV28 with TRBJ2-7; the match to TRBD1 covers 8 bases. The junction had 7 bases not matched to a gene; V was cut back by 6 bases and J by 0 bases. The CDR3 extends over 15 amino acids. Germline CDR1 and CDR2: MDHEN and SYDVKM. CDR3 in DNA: TGTGCCAGCAGCGGACAGGGCCAAAGCTCCTACGAGCAGTACTTC. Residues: CASSGQGQSSYEQYF. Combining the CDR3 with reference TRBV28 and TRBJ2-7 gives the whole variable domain DVKVTQSSRYLVKRTGEKVFLECVQDMDHENMFWYRQDPGLGLRLIYFSYDVKMKEKGDIPEGYSVSREKKERFSLILESASTNQTSMYLCASSGQGQSSYEQYFGPGTRLTVT.

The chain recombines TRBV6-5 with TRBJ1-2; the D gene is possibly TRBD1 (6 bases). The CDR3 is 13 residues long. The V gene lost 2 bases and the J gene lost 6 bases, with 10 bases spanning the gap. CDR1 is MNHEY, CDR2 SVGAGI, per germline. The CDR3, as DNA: TGTGCCAGCAGTTACGGGCAGGGGAATGGCTACACCTTC. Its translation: CASSYGQGNGYTF.

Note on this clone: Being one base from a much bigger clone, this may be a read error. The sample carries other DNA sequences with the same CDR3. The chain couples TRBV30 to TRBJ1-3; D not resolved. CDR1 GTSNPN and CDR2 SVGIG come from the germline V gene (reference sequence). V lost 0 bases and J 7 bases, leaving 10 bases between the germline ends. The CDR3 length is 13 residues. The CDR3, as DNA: TGTGCCTGGAGTGTAAACAGAAGGAACACCATATATTTT. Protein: CAWSVNRRNTIYF.

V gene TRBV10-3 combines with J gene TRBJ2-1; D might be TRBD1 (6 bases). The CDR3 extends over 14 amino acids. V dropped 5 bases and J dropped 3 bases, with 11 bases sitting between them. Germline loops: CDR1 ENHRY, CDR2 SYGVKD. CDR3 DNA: TGTGCCATCAGTTCAGGGGATAACTACAATGAGCAGTTCTTC. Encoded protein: CAISSGDNYNEQFF.

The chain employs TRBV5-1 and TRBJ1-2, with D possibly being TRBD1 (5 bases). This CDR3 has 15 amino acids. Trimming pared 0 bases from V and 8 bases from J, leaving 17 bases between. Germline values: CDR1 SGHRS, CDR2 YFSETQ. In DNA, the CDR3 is TGCGCCAGCAGCTTGGAATTGGTTTCGGGGGTCGGCTACACCTTC. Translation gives CASSLELVSGVGYTF.

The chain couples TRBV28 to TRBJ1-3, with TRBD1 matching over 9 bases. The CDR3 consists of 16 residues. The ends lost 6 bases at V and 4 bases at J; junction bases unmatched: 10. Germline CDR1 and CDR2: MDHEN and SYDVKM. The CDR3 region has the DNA TGTGCCAGCAGGGTTCAACAGGGGGCTTCAGGAAACACCATATATTTT. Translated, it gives CASRVQQGASGNTIYF.

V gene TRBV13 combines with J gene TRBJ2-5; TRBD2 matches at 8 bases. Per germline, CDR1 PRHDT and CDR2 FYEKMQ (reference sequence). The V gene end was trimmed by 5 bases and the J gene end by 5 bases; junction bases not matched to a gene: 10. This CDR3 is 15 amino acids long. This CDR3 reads CASSPLKREWETQYF. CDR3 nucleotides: TGTGCCAGCAGCCCATTGAAGCGGGAGTGGGAGACCCAGTACTTC.